This TCR beta chain originates from a study of T cell repertoires in ileal Crohn's disease. Study-level background: About half received postoperative treatment, around twelve with thiopurines and some 19 anti-TNF. Biopsies of inflamed ileum from the surgical specimen form M0 samples.

This table comes from immunoSEQ multiplex PCR, and its TCRdb copy is limited to in-frame clones, with some not included. The sample carries roughly 10,000 clones, roughly 87% recorded once. General study findings and limits: Clonality above 26.8% at surgery always came with endoscopic recurrence.

J gave up 1 base and V 7 bases, and 7 bases lay outside the gene matches. CDR3 size: 14 residues. Germline V CDR1 and CDR2: MNHEY, SVGAGI. To note about this clone: Antigen specificity is unknown.

Documented time point: inflamed ileum from the surgical specimen. The rearrangement uses TRBV6-5 and TRBJ2-7; 7 bases line up with TRBD1. The sequenced sample consisted of ileal tissue. This receptor was taken from an adult with Crohn's disease. The CDR3 DNA reads TGTGCCAGCAATATAGGGGGCCTATCCTACGAGCAGTACTTC. Its protein is CASNIGGLSYEQYF.